This T cell receptor (beta chain) was identified in a study of metastatic and nonmetastatic thyroid tumors. TCRdb re-called the PCR reads with MiXCR. The sample includes 22,000 or so clones, approximately 22% of them seen just once. The table lists this clone with a few counts. All patients were treatment-naive before thyroid surgery. The CDR3 covers 15 residues. Germline V gene lookup returns CDR1 KGHDR and CDR2 SFDVKD. Trimming removed 6 bases at V and 3 bases at J, with 17 bases between. The source is a male donor with papillary thyroid cancer or a benign thyroid nodule (not recorded which). Some clones in this sample may be carry-over from other donors' samples. What was sequenced was blood. The chain has TRBV24-1 and TRBJ2-7, with D possibly TRBD1 on 6 matching bases. The CDR3 region is CATSYTVTGNYEQYF. The CDR3 DNA follows: TGTGCCACCAGTTATACCGTGACAGGTAACTACGAGCAGTACTTC.